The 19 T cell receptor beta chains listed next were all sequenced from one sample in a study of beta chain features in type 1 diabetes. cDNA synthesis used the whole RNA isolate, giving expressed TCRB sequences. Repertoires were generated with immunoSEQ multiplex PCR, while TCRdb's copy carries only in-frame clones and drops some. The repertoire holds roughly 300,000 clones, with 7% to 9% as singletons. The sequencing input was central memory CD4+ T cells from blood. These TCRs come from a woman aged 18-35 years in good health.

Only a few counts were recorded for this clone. CDR3 amino acids: CASSRRQGIPGELFF. The DNA of the CDR3 is TGTGCCAGTAGTCGGAGGCAGGGAATACCCGGGGAGCTGTTTTTT. This sequence joins TRBV19 and TRBJ2-2, with D possibly being TRBD1 or TRBD2 (5 bases each). The CDR3 is 15 amino acids. CDR1 and CDR2 (germline): LNHDA, SQIVND (reference sequence). V lost 5 bases and J 6 bases, leaving 16 bases between the germline ends.

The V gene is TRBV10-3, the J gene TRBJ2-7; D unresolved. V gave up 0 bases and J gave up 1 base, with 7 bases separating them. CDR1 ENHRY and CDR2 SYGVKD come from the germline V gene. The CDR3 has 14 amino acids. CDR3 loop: CAISESTRSYEQYF. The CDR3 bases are TGTGCCATCAGTGAGTCGACCCGGTCCTACGAGCAGTACTTC.

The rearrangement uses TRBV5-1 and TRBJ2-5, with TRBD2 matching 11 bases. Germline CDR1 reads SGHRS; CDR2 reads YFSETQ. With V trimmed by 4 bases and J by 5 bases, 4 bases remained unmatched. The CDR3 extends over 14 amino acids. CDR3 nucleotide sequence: TGCGCCAGCAGCGCGACTAGCGGGACGGAGACCCAGTACTTC. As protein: CASSATSGTETQYF.

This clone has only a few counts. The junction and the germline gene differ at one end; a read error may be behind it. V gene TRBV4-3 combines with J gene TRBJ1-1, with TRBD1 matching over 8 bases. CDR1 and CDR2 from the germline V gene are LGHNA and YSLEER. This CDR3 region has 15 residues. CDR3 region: CASSQGQGIFSEAFF. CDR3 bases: TGCGCCAGCAGCCAAGGACAGGGGATCTTCTCTGAGGCTTTCTTT.

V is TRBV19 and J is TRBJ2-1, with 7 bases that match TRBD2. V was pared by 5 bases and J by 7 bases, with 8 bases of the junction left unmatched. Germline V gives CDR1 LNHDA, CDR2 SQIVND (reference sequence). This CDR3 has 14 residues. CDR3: CASSPLAEGNEQFF. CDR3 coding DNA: TGTGCCAGTAGTCCGCTAGCGGAAGGGAATGAGCAGTTCTTC.

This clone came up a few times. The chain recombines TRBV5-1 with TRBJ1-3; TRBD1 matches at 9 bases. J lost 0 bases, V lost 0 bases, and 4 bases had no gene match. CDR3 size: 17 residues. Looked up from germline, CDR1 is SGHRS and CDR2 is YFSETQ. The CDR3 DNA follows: TGCGCCAGCAGCTTGGGGACAGGGGCCCGCTCTGGAAACACCATATATTTT. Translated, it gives CASSLGTGARSGNTIYF.

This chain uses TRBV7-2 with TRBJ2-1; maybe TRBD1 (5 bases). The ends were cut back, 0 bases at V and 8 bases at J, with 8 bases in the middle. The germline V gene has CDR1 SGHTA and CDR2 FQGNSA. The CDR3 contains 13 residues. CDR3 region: CASSLANRYEQFF. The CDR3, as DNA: TGTGCCAGCAGCTTAGCCAACAGGTATGAGCAGTTCTTC.

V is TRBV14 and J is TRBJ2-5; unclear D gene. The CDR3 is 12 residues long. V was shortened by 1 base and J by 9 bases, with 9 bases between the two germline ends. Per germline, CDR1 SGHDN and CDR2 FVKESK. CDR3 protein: CASSQGGGAQYF. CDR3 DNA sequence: TGTGCCAGCAGCCAAGGCGGTGGGGCCCAGTACTTC.

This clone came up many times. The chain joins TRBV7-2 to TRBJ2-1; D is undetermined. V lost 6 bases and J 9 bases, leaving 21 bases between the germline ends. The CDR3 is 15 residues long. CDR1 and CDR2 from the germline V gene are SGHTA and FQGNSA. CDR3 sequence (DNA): TGTGCCAGCAGTCCAGACCCAGCTCGTTTTGGTGAGCAGTTCTTC. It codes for CASSPDPARFGEQFF.

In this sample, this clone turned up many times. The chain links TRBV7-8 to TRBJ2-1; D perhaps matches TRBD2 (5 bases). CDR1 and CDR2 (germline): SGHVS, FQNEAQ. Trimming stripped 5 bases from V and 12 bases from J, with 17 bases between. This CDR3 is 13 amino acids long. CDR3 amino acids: CASSNRLRNVQFF. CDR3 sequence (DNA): TGTGCCAGCAGCAACAGACTACGGAACGTGCAGTTCTTC. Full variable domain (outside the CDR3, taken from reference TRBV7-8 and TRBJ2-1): GAGVSQSPRYKVAKRGQDVALRCDPISGHVSLFWYQQALGQGPEFLTYFQNEAQLDKSGLPSDRFFAERPEGSVSTLKIQRTQQEDSAVYLCASSNRLRNVQFFGPGTRLTVL.

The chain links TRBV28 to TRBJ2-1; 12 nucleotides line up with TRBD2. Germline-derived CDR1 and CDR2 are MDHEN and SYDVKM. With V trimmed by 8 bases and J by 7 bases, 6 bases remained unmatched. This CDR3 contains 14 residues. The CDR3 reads CASRASGRANEQFF. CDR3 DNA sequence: TGTGCCAGCCGGGCTAGCGGGAGGGCTAATGAGCAGTTCTTC.

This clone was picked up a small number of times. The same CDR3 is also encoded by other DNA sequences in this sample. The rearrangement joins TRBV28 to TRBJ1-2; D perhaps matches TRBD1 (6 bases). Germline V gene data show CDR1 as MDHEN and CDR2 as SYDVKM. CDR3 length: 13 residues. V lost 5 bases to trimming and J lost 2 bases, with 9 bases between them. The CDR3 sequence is CASSQGSNYGYTF. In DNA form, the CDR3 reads TGTGCCAGCAGTCAGGGGAGCAACTATGGCTACACCTTC.

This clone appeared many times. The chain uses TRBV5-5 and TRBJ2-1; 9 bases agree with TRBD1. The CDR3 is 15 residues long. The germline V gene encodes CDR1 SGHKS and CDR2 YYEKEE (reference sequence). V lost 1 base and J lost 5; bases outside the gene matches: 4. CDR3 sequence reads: CASSLMGQGHNEQFF. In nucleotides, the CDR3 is TGTGCCAGCAGCTTGATGGGACAGGGCCACAATGAGCAGTTCTTC.

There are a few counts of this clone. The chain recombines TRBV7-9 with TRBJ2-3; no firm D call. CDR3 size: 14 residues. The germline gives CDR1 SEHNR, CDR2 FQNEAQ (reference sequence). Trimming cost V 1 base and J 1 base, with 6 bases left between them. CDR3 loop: CASSLELRTDTQYF. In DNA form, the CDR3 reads TGTGCCAGCAGCTTAGAGTTACGCACAGATACGCAGTATTTT.

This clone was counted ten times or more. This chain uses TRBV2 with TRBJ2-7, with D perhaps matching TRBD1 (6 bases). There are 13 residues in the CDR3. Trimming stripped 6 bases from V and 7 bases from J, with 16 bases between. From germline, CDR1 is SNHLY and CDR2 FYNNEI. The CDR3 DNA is TGTGCCAGCAGCTACAGGGTAGCTAGGGAGCAGTACTTC. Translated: CASSYRVAREQYF. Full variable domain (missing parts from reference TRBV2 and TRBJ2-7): EPEVTQTPSHQVTQMGQEVILRCVPISNHLYFYWYRQILGQKVEFLVSFYNNEISEKSEIFDDQFSVERPDGSNFTLKIRSTKLEDSAMYFCASSYRVAREQYFGPGTRLTVT.

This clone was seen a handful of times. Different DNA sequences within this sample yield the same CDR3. CDR3 sequence: CSGLVAYEQYF. The CDR3 DNA follows: TGCAGTGGTCTAGTAGCCTACGAGCAGTACTTC. The chain is built from TRBV20-1 and TRBJ2-7; no definite D call. Germline V gene lookup returns CDR1 DFQATT and CDR2 SNEGSKA (reference sequence). The V end was cut by 7 bases, the J end by 2 bases, with 9 bases between. The CDR3 has 11 amino acids.

The CDR3 nucleotides read TGTGCCAGCAGTAAACTGTTTTTT. Encoded protein: CASSKLFF. The chain joins TRBV7-2 to TRBJ1-4, with D uncertain. The V end lost 6 bases, the J end lost 11 bases, and 1 base lay between the germline ends. The germline V gene encodes CDR1 SGHTA and CDR2 FQGNSA. The CDR3 has 8 residues.

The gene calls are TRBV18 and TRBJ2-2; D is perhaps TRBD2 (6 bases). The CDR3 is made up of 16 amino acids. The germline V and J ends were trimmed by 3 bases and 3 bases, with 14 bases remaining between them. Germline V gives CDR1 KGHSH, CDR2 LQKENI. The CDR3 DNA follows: TGTGCCAGCTCACCTCGGCGGGGCGGTGACACCGGGGAGCTGTTTTTT. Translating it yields CASSPRRGGDTGELFF.

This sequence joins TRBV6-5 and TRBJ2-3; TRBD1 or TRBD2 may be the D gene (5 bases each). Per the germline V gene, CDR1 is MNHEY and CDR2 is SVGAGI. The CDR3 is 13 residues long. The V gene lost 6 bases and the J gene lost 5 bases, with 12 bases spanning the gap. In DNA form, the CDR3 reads TGTGCCAGCAGCCTCGGGGCCTTAGATACGCAGTATTTT. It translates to CASSLGALDTQYF.